This TCR beta chain was captured by sequencing in a study of T-cell memory formation after mild COVID-19. Overall study context: In these data, TCR clusters were largely donor specific. The study, taken as a whole, reports: Second-wave clones peaking on day 37 lacked confirmed SARS-CoV-2 specificity. Among clones contracting day 15 to 85, CD4/CD8 was balanced, whereas later expanders leaned CD4+.

Using constant-segment primers, 5'RACE produced TCR alpha and TCR beta cDNA libraries carrying sample barcodes and UMIs. In TCRdb, the 5' RACE reads were re-called with MiXCR into one record per CDR3 protein. Among around 310,000 distinct CDR3 sequences, 15% were seen once, and the ten largest hold 20% to 25%. Note on this clonotype: The antigen remains undetermined.

The specimen sequenced was PBMCs or a T cell subset sorted from them (not recorded which). This TCR derives from a man aged 18 to 30 who had mild COVID-19 (a few samples of this study predate the infection). Cell type and time point are not known.

Here the CDR3 DNA reads TGTGCCACGACGGGAGCGAACACTGAAGCTTTCTTT. Translating it yields CATTGANTEAFF. The chain joins TRBV19 to TRBJ1-1, with D hard to call. This CDR3 has 12 amino acids. The V gene's germline CDR1 is LNHDA and CDR2 SQIVND (reference sequence). V dropped 10 bases and J dropped 1 base, with 10 bases sitting between them.